Below are 22 T cell receptor beta chains sequenced from a single sample in a study of T cell responses to AZD1222 COVID-19 vaccine. Here immunoSEQ multiplex PCR was the method, and the copy in TCRdb shows in-frame clones only, minus some. The table lists about 150,000 clones, 75% to 90% of them singletons. Sequencing was performed on peripheral blood, taken 28 days after the second AZD1222 dose. Receptors originate from an adult who received the AZD1222 COVID-19 vaccine.

This clone has a single count. The chain joins TRBV11-3 to TRBJ1-2; 9 bases agree with TRBD1. The CDR3 is 14 amino acids. Trimming took 8 bases from V and 4 from J; bases not matched to a gene: 8. CDR1 and CDR2 from the germline V gene are SGHNT and YENEEA. The CDR3 DNA sequence: TGTGCCAGCTTCGGACAGGGGATAGGCTATGGCTACACCTTC. Its translation is CASFGQGIGYGYTF.

The chain recombines TRBV19 with TRBJ2-7; TRBD1 or TRBD2 may be the D gene (5 bases each). The CDR3 has 13 residues. V lost 4 bases and J lost 2, with 9 bases in between. Germline V gives CDR1 LNHDA, CDR2 SQIVND (reference sequence). Here the CDR3 reads CASSRDPTYEQYF. DNA for the CDR3: TGTGCCAGTAGTAGGGACCCGACCTACGAGCAGTACTTC.

With respect to this clone: Germline and junction disagree at one end, which may indicate a read error. The chain employs TRBV7-7 and TRBJ2-1; D unresolved. The CDR3 is made up of 14 amino acids. CDR1 is SSHAT and CDR2 is FNYEAQ in the germline V gene (reference sequence). The CDR3 sequence is CASSTTVNPNEQFF. CDR3 nucleotides: TGTGCTAGCAGCACCACCGTTAACCCCAATGAGCAGTTCTTC.

This sequence joins TRBV9 and TRBJ2-5, with TRBD2 matching over 10 bases. This CDR3 is built from 15 residues. J gave up 1 base and V 4 bases, and 4 bases lay outside the gene matches. From germline, CDR1 is SGDLS and CDR2 YYNGEE. The CDR3 here is CASSFRLAGQETQYF. DNA of the CDR3: TGTGCCAGCAGCTTCCGACTAGCGGGCCAAGAGACCCAGTACTTC.

This rearrangement joins TRBV7-6 to TRBJ2-7; D may be TRBD2 (6 bases). CDR3 length equals 15 residues. V lost 6 bases to trimming and J lost 2 bases, with 17 bases between them. Germline CDR1 is SGHVS and CDR2 is FNYEAQ. CDR3 sequence reads: CASRQTAGYAYEQYF. Written as DNA, the CDR3 is TGTGCCAGCAGGCAGACGGCGGGATACGCCTACGAGCAGTACTTC.

The chain carries TRBV2 and TRBJ2-4; D might be TRBD1 (6 bases). V lost 6 bases and J lost 1, with 13 bases in between. The CDR3 covers 15 residues. Looked up from germline, CDR1 is SNHLY and CDR2 is FYNNEI. Here the CDR3 reads CASSEGVRAKNIQYF. The CDR3 DNA reads TGTGCCAGCAGCGAGGGGGTGCGGGCCAAAAACATTCAGTACTTC.

The J gene is TRBJ2-5, the V gene TRBV19, with TRBD1 matching 8 bases. Germline lookup yields CDR1 LNHDA and CDR2 SQIVND (reference sequence). The length of the CDR3 is 14 residues. V dropped 3 bases and J dropped 5; count of bases not matched to a gene: 5. The CDR3: CASSIRTGRETQYF. CDR3 DNA sequence: TGTGCCAGTAGTATCCGGACAGGGAGGGAGACCCAGTACTTC.

Points on this clone: The junction departs from the called germline gene at one end, perhaps through a read error. The rearrangement uses TRBV5-1 and TRBJ2-3; 7 bases are shared with TRBD1. The length of the CDR3 is 15 residues. Germline V lookup: CDR1 SGHRS, CDR2 YFSETQ. The CDR3 loop is CASSLRPGGAETQYF. CDR3 coding DNA: TGCGCCAGCAGCTTGAGGCCAGGGGGTGCAGAAACGCAGTATTTT.

The V gene is TRBV19, the J gene TRBJ1-1; 10 nucleotides align to TRBD1. The CDR3 is made up of 16 amino acids. Germline V lookup: CDR1 LNHDA, CDR2 SQIVND (reference sequence). V lost 5 bases, J lost 0 bases, and 6 bases stayed unmatched. The CDR3 loop is CASSSPGQGLNTEAFF. The CDR3 DNA sequence: TGTGCCAGTAGTTCACCGGGACAGGGGTTGAACACTGAAGCTTTCTTT.

This clone was recorded a few times. The CDR3 loop is CASSFPGQIHATNEKLFF. The CDR3 DNA follows: TGTGCCAGCAGCTTTCCGGGACAGATCCATGCAACTAATGAAAAACTGTTTTTT. The chain has TRBV5-6 and TRBJ1-4, with 7 bases identical to TRBD1. V gave up 2 bases and J gave up 0 bases; unmatched junction bases: 10. This CDR3 comprises 18 residues. Germline V lookup: CDR1 SGHDT, CDR2 YYEEEE.

This rearrangement joins TRBV2 to TRBJ2-5, with D perhaps given as TRBD1 or TRBD2 (5 bases each). Germline V gives CDR1 SNHLY, CDR2 FYNNEI. V lost 8 bases, J lost 2 bases, and 15 bases lay in between. The CDR3 is made up of 14 amino acids. The CDR3 region is CASGGIIGQETQYF. The CDR3 DNA is TGTGCCAGCGGGGGAATCATCGGGCAAGAGACCCAGTACTTC.

This clone was seen a single time. The rearrangement joins TRBV7-2 to TRBJ1-1; tentative D call: TRBD1 (6 bases). CDR3 length equals 15 residues. Trimming removed 5 bases from V and 1 base from J, with 14 bases in between. Germline lookup yields CDR1 SGHTA and CDR2 FQGNSA. CDR3 DNA sequence: TGTGCCAGCAGCCCAGCACAGGGAAGGAACACTGAAGCTTTCTTT. It encodes CASSPAQGRNTEAFF.

This chain joins TRBV28 and TRBJ1-1; no clear D. Trimming removed 7 bases at V and 7 bases at J, with 4 bases between. The CDR3 contains 9 residues. CDR1 and CDR2 from the germline V gene are MDHEN and SYDVKM. CDR3 protein: CASTREAFF. The DNA for the CDR3 is TGTGCCAGCACACGTGAAGCTTTCTTT.

V usage is TRBV4-1 and J usage is TRBJ2-1; 12 nucleotides agree with TRBD2. The CDR3 spans 13 residues. Germline assignment: CDR1 MGHRA and CDR2 YSYEKL. The V and J ends lost 7 bases and 6 bases, in that order; junction bases with no gene match: 1. The CDR3 reads CASTSGRANEQFF. CDR3 bases: TGCGCCAGCACTAGCGGGAGGGCCAATGAGCAGTTCTTC.

This rearrangement joins TRBV2 to TRBJ2-3; unclear D gene. Trimming cost V 4 bases and J 2 bases, with 10 bases left between them. CDR3 length: 14 residues. CDR1 is SNHLY, CDR2 FYNNEI, per germline. In nucleotides, the CDR3 is TGTGCCAGCAGTGGGGCTATCCTCACAGATACGCAGTATTTT. It encodes CASSGAILTDTQYF.

The chain uses TRBV5-1 and TRBJ2-5; 9 bases agree with TRBD2. The CDR3 runs 18 residues. Trimming removed 0 bases from V and 4 bases from J; junction bases left unmatched: 13. CDR1 SGHRS and CDR2 YFSETQ come from the germline V gene. The CDR3 is CASSLVGPGSGSRETQYF. The CDR3 region has the DNA TGCGCCAGCAGCTTGGTGGGCCCCGGTAGCGGGAGTAGAGAGACCCAGTACTTC.

This rearrangement joins TRBV5-1 to TRBJ2-7; D possibly corresponds to TRBD2 (5 bases). CDR1 SGHRS and CDR2 YFSETQ come from the germline V gene. V was pared by 2 bases and J by 5 bases, with 14 bases between. This CDR3 has 14 residues. CDR3 amino acids: CASSFLAGMDEQYF. DNA for the CDR3: TGCGCCAGCAGCTTTCTAGCTGGAATGGACGAGCAGTACTTC. Looking up the rest from reference TRBV5-1 and TRBJ2-7 gives the full variable domain: KAGVTQTPRYLIKTRGQQVTLSCSPISGHRSVSWYQQTPGQGLQFLFEYFSETQRNKGNFPGRFSGRQFSNSRSEMNVSTLELGDSALYLCASSFLAGMDEQYFGPGTRLTVT.

In DNA form, the CDR3 reads TGTGCCAGTAGTATTCGAGGCCCCGGGGCCTATGGCTACACCTTC. It yields the protein CASSIRGPGAYGYTF. V and J are TRBV19 and TRBJ1-2, with a weak D call TRBD1 (5 bases). Trimming removed 3 bases from V and 4 bases from J, with 15 bases in between. This CDR3 is built from 15 residues. The germline gives CDR1 LNHDA, CDR2 SQIVND (reference sequence).

V and J are TRBV6-1 and TRBJ1-1; weak D call: TRBD1 (5 bases). Germline CDR1 and CDR2: MNHNS and SASEGT. Trimming cost V 2 bases and J 1 base, with 5 bases left between them. CDR3 size: 13 residues. CDR3 DNA sequence: TGTGCCAGCAGTGAACAGGGGAACACTGAAGCTTTCTTT. This encodes CASSEQGNTEAFF.

In this sample, this clone turned up once. V usage is TRBV4-1 and J usage is TRBJ2-1; possible D gene TRBD2, 5 bases. V gave up 2 bases and J gave up 8 bases, with 19 bases separating them. The CDR3 extends over 16 amino acids. Germline values: CDR1 MGHRA, CDR2 YSYEKL. CDR3 amino acids: CASSQSGVVASHEQFF. CDR3 nucleotides: TGCGCCAGCAGCCAATCTGGGGTTGTAGCTAGCCATGAGCAGTTCTTC.

V usage is TRBV19 and J usage is TRBJ2-2; weak D call: TRBD1 (6 bases). The CDR3 length is 14 residues. Trimming cost V 7 bases and J 1 base, with 10 bases left between them. Germline V lookup: CDR1 LNHDA, CDR2 SQIVND (reference sequence). In nucleotides, the CDR3 is TGTGCCAGTAATAAGGGACAGAACACCGGGGAGCTGTTTTTT. Translating gives CASNKGQNTGELFF.

DNA of the CDR3: TGTGCCAGCAGGCGGACGGGAGGCCCCGCTGAAAAACTGTTTTTT. Its protein is CASRRTGGPAEKLFF. The V and J genes are TRBV6-5 and TRBJ1-4, with D hard to call. V lost 6 bases and J 7 bases, leaving 18 bases between the germline ends. The CDR3 is made up of 15 amino acids. Germline V gives CDR1 MNHEY, CDR2 SVGAGI.